A selection of T cell receptor beta chains follows, all from one sample in a study of blood T cell repertoires in COVID-19. Profiled with immunoSEQ multiplex PCR; TCRdb holds only in-frame clones, not every one. The table has some 530,000 clones, about 88% seen once. The sequenced material came from PBMCs or T cells enriched from blood (not recorded which). These TCRs come from a woman in her sixties or seventies who had recovered from COVID-19. The conserved cysteine and the conserved F or W are not part of the CDR3 here. Fields, in order: CDR3 length, J gene, D gene, clone size, V gene, CDR3 protein. The D gene is left open where the match is weak. Clone size, where shown, is once, few, many, or a class for clones that have expanded.

9 | TRBJ1-1 | . | . | TRBV12-3/TRBV12-4 | ASSKGSEAF
11 | TRBJ1-5 | TRBD1 | few | TRBV20-1 | SASTQGTQPQH
13 | TRBJ1-2 | TRBD1 | . | TRBV7-9 | ASSLGGQGSYGYT
18 | TRBJ1-2 | . | . | TRBV21-1 | ASSKGLTGTGGTRGYGYT
13 | TRBJ2-2 | TRBD1 | . | TRBV4-1 | ASSQRTGGTGELF
11 | TRBJ1-1 | . | . | TRBV2 | ASSGQRATEAF
12 | TRBJ1-4 | TRBD1 | . | TRBV28 | ASSPDRTNEKLF
11 | TRBJ1-2 | TRBD1 | . | TRBV10-3 | ATQDRGDYGYT
13 | TRBJ2-2 | TRBD2 | once | TRBV2 | ASSPLAGSVGELF
12 | TRBJ1-4 | . | . | TRBV5-1 | ASSLAGRGEKLF
14 | TRBJ2-7 | . | . | TRBV27 | ASSPFGLRANYEQY
14 | TRBJ1-6 | TRBD1 | . | TRBV6-5 | ASSSRTGVQNSPLH
13 | TRBJ1-1 | TRBD1 | . | TRBV9 | ASSHSKGANTEAF
9 | TRBJ1-1 | TRBD1 | . | TRBV12-3/TRBV12-4 | ASSSTGEAF
12 | TRBJ2-7 | TRBD2 | . | TRBV19 | ASIERGRGYEQY
11 | TRBJ2-7 | . | . | TRBV5-1 | ASSFNTGYEQY
11 | TRBJ2-1 | . | . | TRBV24-1 | ATSDFSGYEQF
16 | TRBJ2-6 | . | . | TRBV5-1 | ASSPTGSGYSGANVLT
13 | TRBJ2-5 | . | once | TRBV6-5 | ASSPSGHGVETQY
9 | TRBJ2-7 | . | . | TRBV12-3/TRBV12-4 | ASKQGYEQY
12 | TRBJ1-4 | TRBD1 | . | TRBV5-1 | ASSLKTGREKLF
12 | TRBJ2-3 | . | few | TRBV28 | ASSFLSGTDTQY
13 | TRBJ2-5 | . | . | TRBV3-1/TRBV3-2 | ASSLPPGYQETQY
11 | TRBJ2-2 | TRBD1 | . | TRBV6-5 | ASIGQGDGELF
11 | TRBJ1-1 | . | once | TRBV5-1 | ASSLAIGTEAF
13 | TRBJ2-3 | TRBD2 | . | TRBV5-1 | ASSSGTSGTDTQY
10 | TRBJ1-1 | . | once | TRBV28 | ASSLFLTEAF
12 | TRBJ1-1 | . | . | TRBV5-1 | ASSSDGVFTEAF
15 | TRBJ2-3 | . | . | TRBV14 | ASSQSMGGPQGDTQY
14 | TRBJ1-3 | . | few | TRBV5-6 | ASSLVAGAFGNTIY
11 | TRBJ2-1 | . | . | TRBV19 | ASGDFGIGEQF
14 | TRBJ2-1 | TRBD2 | . | TRBV4-2 | ASSPRTSGGGNEQF
13 | TRBJ1-2 | TRBD1 | few | TRBV3-1/TRBV3-2 | ASSQGPTGNYGYT
13 | TRBJ1-2 | . | . | TRBV5-4 | ASSPLGGSNYGYT
15 | TRBJ1-3 | . | . | TRBV24-1 | ATSGRPGQPSGNTIY
12 | TRBJ1-6 | . | . | TRBV2 | ASSRVSYNSPLH
12 | TRBJ1-6 | TRBD1 | . | TRBV19 | ASNPTGYYSPLH
12 | TRBJ1-2 | . | . | TRBV10-3 | AIMTSGGFYGYT
10 | TRBJ1-3 | . | . | TRBV2 | ASSDRGNTIY
13 | TRBJ1-2 | . | . | TRBV27 | ASSWLSPTNYGYT
12 | TRBJ1-2 | . | . | TRBV29-1 | SAIAPGNNYGYT
12 | TRBJ1-5 | . | few | TRBV28 | ASSGIRGSQPQH
11 | TRBJ2-2 | . | . | TRBV11-2 | ASSGQVAGELF
13 | TRBJ1-5 | . | . | TRBV10-2 | ASSESGTGIQPQH
14 | TRBJ2-2 | . | . | TRBV30 | AWSHHNQGYTGELF
11 | TRBJ1-4 | . | . | TRBV7-2 | ASSPGQNEKLF
12 | TRBJ1-6 | . | . | TRBV7-2 | ASSLEGANSPLH